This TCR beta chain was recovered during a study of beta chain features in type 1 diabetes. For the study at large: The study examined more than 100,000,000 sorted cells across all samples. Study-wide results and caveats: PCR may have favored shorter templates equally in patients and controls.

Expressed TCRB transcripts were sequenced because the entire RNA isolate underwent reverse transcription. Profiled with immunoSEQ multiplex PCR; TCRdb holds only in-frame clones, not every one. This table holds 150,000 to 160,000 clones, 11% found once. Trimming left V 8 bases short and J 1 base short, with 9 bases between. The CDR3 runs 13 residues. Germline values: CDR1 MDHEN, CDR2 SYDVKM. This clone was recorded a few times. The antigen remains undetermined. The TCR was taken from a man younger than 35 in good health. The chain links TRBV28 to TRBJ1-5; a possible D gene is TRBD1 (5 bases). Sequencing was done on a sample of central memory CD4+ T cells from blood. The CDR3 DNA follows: TGTGCCAGCTCAGAGGGGAGCAATCAGCCCCAGCATTTT. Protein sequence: CASSEGSNQPQHF.